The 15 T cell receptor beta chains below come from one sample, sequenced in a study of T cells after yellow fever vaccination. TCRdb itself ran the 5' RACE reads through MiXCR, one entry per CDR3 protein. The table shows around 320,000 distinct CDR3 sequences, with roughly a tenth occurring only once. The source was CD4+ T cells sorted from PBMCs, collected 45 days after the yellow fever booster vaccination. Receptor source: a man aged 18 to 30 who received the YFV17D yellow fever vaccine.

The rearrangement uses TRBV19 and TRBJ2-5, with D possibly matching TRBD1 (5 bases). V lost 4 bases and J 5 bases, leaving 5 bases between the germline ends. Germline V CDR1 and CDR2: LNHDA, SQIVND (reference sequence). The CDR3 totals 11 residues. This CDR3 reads CASSKGETQYF. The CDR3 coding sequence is TGTGCCAGTAGTAAGGGGGAGACCCAGTACTTC. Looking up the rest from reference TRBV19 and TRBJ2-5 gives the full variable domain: DGGITQSPKYLFRKEGQNVTLSCEQNLNHDAMYWYRQDPGQGLRLIYYSQIVNDFQKGDIAEGYSVSREKKESFPLTVTSAQKNPTAFYLCASSKGETQYFGPGTRLLVL.

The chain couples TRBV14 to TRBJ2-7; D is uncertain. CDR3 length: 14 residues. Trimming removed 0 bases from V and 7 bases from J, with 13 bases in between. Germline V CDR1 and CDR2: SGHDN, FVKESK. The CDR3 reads CASSQDSSSGEQYV. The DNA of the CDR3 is TGTGCCAGCAGCCAAGATTCTTCTTCCGGGGAGCAGTACGTC.

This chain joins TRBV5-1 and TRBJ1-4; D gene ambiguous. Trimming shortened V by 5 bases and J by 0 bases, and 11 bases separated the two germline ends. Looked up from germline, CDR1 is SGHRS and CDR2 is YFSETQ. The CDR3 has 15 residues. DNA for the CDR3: TGCGCCAGCAGACTCAACACTGCAACTAATGAAAAACTGTTTTTT. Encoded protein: CASRLNTATNEKLFF.

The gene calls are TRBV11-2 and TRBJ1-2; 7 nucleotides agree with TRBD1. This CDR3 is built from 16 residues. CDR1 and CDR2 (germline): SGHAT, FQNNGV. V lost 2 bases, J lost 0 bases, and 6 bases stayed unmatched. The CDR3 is CASSLMTGRTNYGYTF. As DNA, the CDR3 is TGTGCCAGCAGCTTAATGACAGGGCGAACTAACTATGGCTACACCTTC.

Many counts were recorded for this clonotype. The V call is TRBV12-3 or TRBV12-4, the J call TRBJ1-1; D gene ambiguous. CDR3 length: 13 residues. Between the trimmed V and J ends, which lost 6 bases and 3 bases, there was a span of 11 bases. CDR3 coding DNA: TGTGCCAGCAGGTTGAGGCTGCACACTGAAGCTTTCTTT. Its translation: CASRLRLHTEAFF.

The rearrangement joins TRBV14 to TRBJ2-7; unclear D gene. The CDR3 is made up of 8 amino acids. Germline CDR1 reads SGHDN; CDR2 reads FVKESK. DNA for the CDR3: TGTGGAGGCTACGAGCAGTACGTC. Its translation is CGGYEQYV.

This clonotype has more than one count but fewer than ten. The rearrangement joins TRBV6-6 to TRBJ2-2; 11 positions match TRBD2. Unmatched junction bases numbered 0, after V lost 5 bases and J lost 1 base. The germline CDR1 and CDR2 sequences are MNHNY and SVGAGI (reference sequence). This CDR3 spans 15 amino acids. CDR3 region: CASSTSGGNTGELFF. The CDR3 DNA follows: TGTGCCAGCAGTACTAGCGGGGGGAACACCGGGGAGCTGTTTTTT.

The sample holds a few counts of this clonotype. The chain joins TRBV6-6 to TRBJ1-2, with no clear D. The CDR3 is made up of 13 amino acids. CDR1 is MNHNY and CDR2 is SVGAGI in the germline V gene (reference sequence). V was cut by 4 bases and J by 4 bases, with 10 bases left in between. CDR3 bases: TGTGCCAGCAGTTCCGGTGGGCTCTATGGCTACACCTTC. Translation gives CASSSGGLYGYTF.

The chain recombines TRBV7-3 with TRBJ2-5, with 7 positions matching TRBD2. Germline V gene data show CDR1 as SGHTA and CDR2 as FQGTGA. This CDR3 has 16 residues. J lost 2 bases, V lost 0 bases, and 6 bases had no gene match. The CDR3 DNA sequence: TGTGCCAGCAGCTTAACGGGATTGGGGGGGCAAGAGACCCAGTACTTC. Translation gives CASSLTGLGGQETQYF.

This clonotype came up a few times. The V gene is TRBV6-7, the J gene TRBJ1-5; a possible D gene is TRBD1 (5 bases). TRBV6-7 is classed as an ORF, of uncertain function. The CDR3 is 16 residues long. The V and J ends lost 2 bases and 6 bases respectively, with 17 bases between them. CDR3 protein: CASSYPFQGRGQPQHF. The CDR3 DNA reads TGTGCCAGCAGTTACCCTTTCCAGGGACGCGGTCAGCCCCAGCATTTT.

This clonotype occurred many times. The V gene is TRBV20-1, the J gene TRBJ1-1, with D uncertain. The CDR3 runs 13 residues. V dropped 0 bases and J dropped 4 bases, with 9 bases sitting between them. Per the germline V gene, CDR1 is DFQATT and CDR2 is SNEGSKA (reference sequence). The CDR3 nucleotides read TGCAGTGCTAGAGATCCCAGAGGCACTGAAGCTTTCTTT. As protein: CSARDPRGTEAFF.

CDR3 amino acids: CASSRSVEETQYF. In nucleotides, the CDR3 is TGTGCCAGCTCACGGTCGGTCGAAGAGACCCAGTACTTC. V and J are TRBV18 and TRBJ2-5, with no clear D. The CDR3 has 13 amino acids. Germline-derived CDR1 and CDR2 are KGHSH and LQKENI. V was shortened by 4 bases and J by 3 bases, with 9 bases between the two germline ends.

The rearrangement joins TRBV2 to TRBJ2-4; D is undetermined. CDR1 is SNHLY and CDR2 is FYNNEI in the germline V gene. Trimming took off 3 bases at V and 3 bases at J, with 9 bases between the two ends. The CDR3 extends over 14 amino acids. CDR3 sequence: CASSDGYDKNIQYF. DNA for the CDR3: TGTGCCAGCAGTGATGGCTACGACAAAAACATTCAGTACTTC.

The CDR3 coding sequence is TGTGCCAGCAGTTACCTTAGGGGTAGCTACACCTTC. This gives the protein CASSYLRGSYTF. The chain is built from TRBV6-5 and TRBJ1-2; D possibly corresponds to TRBD1 (5 bases). There are 12 residues in the CDR3. Germline V CDR1 and CDR2: MNHEY, SVGAGI. The V end lost 2 bases, the J end lost 9 bases, and 10 bases lay between the germline ends.

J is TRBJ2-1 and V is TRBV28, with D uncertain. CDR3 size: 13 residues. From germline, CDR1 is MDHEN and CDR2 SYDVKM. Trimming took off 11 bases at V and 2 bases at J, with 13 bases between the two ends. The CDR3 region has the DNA TGTGCCTTCCCCGAGTGTACCTACAATGAGCAGTTCTTC. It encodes CAFPECTYNEQFF.